Shown below are 9 T cell receptor beta chains from a single sample sequenced in a study of CD8 T cells in ankylosing spondylitis. Via MiXCR, TCRdb re-called the 5' RACE reads, giving one row per CDR3 protein. This table has over 130,000 distinct CDR3 sequences, approximately 44% appearing once. What was sequenced was synovial fluid, either unsorted or a sorted T cell fraction (not recorded which). These receptors all come from a male donor with ankylosing spondylitis.

This chain connects TRBV5-1 to TRBJ2-3; D assignment may be TRBD1 or TRBD2 (5 bases each). Per germline, CDR1 SGHRS and CDR2 YFSETQ. CDR3 length: 12 amino acids. V lost 3 bases, J lost 6 bases, and 8 bases lay in between. The CDR3 loop reads CASSWDGDTQYF. The DNA of the CDR3 is TGCGCCAGCAGCTGGGACGGGGATACGCAGTATTTT.

This clonotype appeared a few times. V is TRBV12-3 or TRBV12-4 and J is TRBJ2-7; D gene ambiguous. V was pared by 1 base and J by 4 bases, with 8 bases between. The CDR3 extends over 13 amino acids. The CDR3 spells CASSLGYQYEQYF. CDR3 sequence (DNA): TGTGCCAGCAGTTTAGGGTACCAATACGAGCAGTACTTC.

The genes are TRBV28 and TRBJ2-1, with D unclear. CDR1 MDHEN and CDR2 SYDVKM come from the germline V gene. Trimming took 4 bases from V and 0 from J, leaving 16 bases between them. This CDR3 region has 17 residues. This chain's CDR3 is CASSSAVVRNSYNEQFF. DNA of the CDR3: TGTGCCAGCAGTTCCGCCGTAGTCAGGAACTCCTACAATGAGCAGTTCTTC.

J is TRBJ2-7 and V is TRBV2; 7 bases fit TRBD1. CDR3 length: 13 amino acids. Germline V gene sequence: CDR1 SNHLY, CDR2 FYNNEI. J was trimmed by 5 bases and V by 6 bases; bases with no gene match: 7. CDR3 sequence: CASRDRFLDEQYF. As DNA, the CDR3 is TGTGCCAGCAGGGACAGGTTCTTGGACGAGCAGTACTTC.

The CDR3 spells CSALQGPYNEQFF. The CDR3 bases are TGCAGTGCCCTACAGGGACCATACAATGAGCAGTTCTTC. The rearrangement uses TRBV20-1 and TRBJ2-1, with D perhaps TRBD1 (6 bases). The CDR3 contains 13 residues. The germline V and J ends were trimmed by 6 bases and 4 bases, with 13 bases remaining between them. CDR1 and CDR2 (germline): DFQATT, SNEGSKA (reference sequence).

The gene calls are TRBV6-1 and TRBJ2-7; 11 bases map to TRBD1. The CDR3 has 17 amino acids. Germline assignment: CDR1 MNHNS and CDR2 SASEGT. The V segment lost 3 bases and the J segment 3 bases; nucleotides outside the gene matches: 10. The CDR3 DNA sequence: TGTGCCAGCAGTGAGTACCTTAGGACAGGGGGCTTCTACGAGCAGTACTTC. As protein: CASSEYLRTGGFYEQYF.

This clonotype was seen just once. The chain links TRBV7-9 to TRBJ2-7, with TRBD2 matching over 8 bases. The J segment lost 5 bases and the V segment lost 1 base, leaving 10 bases of the junction unmatched. This CDR3 spans 16 amino acids. The germline CDR1 and CDR2 sequences are SEHNR and FQNEAQ (reference sequence). CDR3 nucleotide sequence: TGTGCCAGCAGCTTAGGGGGGAAGCGGGGGCGGCACGAGCAGTACTTC. Residues: CASSLGGKRGRHEQYF.

The chain employs TRBV20-1 and TRBJ2-7; perhaps TRBD1 as D (5 bases). The V end was cut by 5 bases, the J end by 4 bases, with 24 bases between. Germline V gene lookup returns CDR1 DFQATT and CDR2 SNEGSKA (reference sequence). The CDR3 loop spans 16 amino acids. The CDR3 DNA follows: TGCAGTGCTCCCAGAGACAGAGATCTTCTGCCGTACGAGCAGTACTTC. It translates to CSAPRDRDLLPYEQYF.

The table lists this clonotype with a few counts. V gene TRBV7-8 combines with J gene TRBJ1-5, with 8 bases lining up with TRBD1. This CDR3 contains 14 residues. CDR1 is SGHVS and CDR2 is FQNEAQ in the germline V gene. Trimming at V came to 4 bases and at J to 2 bases, leaving 1 base not matched to a gene. CDR3 DNA sequence: TGTGCCAGCAGCTCGACAGGGGGCAATCAGCCCCAGCATTTT. Translating gives CASSSTGGNQPQHF.